Below are 29 T cell receptor beta chains sequenced from a single sample in a study of OX40 agonist ivuxolimab in advanced cancers. Sequencing used immunoSEQ multiplex PCR; TCRdb keeps in-frame clones, though not all of them. This table has 65,000 to 100,000 clones, 90% appearing once. The starting material was CD4+ or CD8+ T cells sorted from blood, obtained in a trial of the OX40 agonist ivuxolimab. These receptors all stem from an adult with an advanced solid tumor such as melanoma, head and neck, liver or kidney cancer.

The genes are TRBV4-2 and TRBJ2-1; D may be TRBD2 (7 bases). The CDR3 loop spans 16 amino acids. CDR1 and CDR2 from the germline V gene are LGHNA and YNFKEQ. V gave up 0 bases and J gave up 2 bases, with 11 bases separating them. CDR3 nucleotides: TGTGCCAGCAGCCAAGATGCGGGGGCCGCCTACAATGAGCAGTTCTTC. This encodes CASSQDAGAAYNEQFF.

This clone has only one observation. In DNA, the CDR3 is TGTGCCAGCAGCTCCCGGGCGAACATGAACACTGAAGCTTTCTTT. Amino acid sequence: CASSSRANMNTEAFF. This chain links TRBV5-4 with TRBJ1-1; D gene unclear. V gave up 3 bases and J gave up 0 bases, with 12 bases separating them. This CDR3 contains 15 residues. The germline gives CDR1 SGHNT, CDR2 YYREEE (reference sequence).

This chain links TRBV5-8 with TRBJ2-2; weak D call: TRBD1 (5 bases). Trimming shortened V by 0 bases and J by 5 bases, and 11 bases separated the two germline ends. This CDR3 spans 15 amino acids. Germline loops: CDR1 SGHTS, CDR2 YDEGEE. CDR3 protein: CASSLAPAGTGELFF. CDR3 in DNA: TGTGCCAGCAGCTTGGCCCCCGCAGGGACCGGGGAGCTGTTTTTT.

This chain uses TRBV28 with TRBJ2-7; possibly TRBD1 for D (5 bases). Germline assignment: CDR1 MDHEN and CDR2 SYDVKM. This CDR3 is built from 12 residues. Trimming took 3 bases from V and 6 from J, leaving 9 bases between them. In nucleotides, the CDR3 is TGTGCCAGCAGTTTTGGGGCTACCGAGCAGTACGTC. It encodes CASSFGATEQYV.

This sequence joins TRBV29-1 and TRBJ1-2; D is possibly TRBD1 (6 bases). CDR3 size: 12 residues. Germline CDR1 is SQVTM and CDR2 is ANQGSEA. V shed 7 bases and J shed 6 bases, with 15 bases lying between them. CDR3: CSARTGNHGYTF. The CDR3 DNA reads TGCAGCGCCAGAACAGGGAACCATGGCTACACCTTC.

This chain joins TRBV25-1 and TRBJ1-5; TRBD1 is a possible D gene (5 bases). The CDR3 contains 16 residues. Per germline, CDR1 MGHDK and CDR2 SYGVNS. The V end was cut by 5 bases, the J end by 1 base, with 15 bases between. CDR3 loop: CASSFRAGISNQPQHF. The DNA of the CDR3 is TGTGCCAGCAGTTTTAGGGCAGGGATAAGCAATCAGCCCCAGCATTTT.

The V and J genes are TRBV9 and TRBJ1-4; D is unresolved. This CDR3 comprises 15 residues. The germline gives CDR1 SGDLS, CDR2 YYNGEE. V was pared by 3 bases and J by 0 bases, with 9 bases between. This CDR3 is CASSEWGTTNEKLFF. Here the CDR3 DNA reads TGTGCCAGCAGCGAGTGGGGTACAACTAATGAAAAACTGTTTTTT.

CDR3 coding DNA: TGTGCCAGCAGCTACAGGGGGATAGGAACAGATACGCAGTATTTT. This sequence encodes CASSYRGIGTDTQYF. The chain employs TRBV7-9 and TRBJ2-3, with TRBD1 identical over 8 bases. After removal of 4 bases from V and 3 bases from J, the junction contained 6 bases not matched to a gene. From germline, CDR1 is SEHNR and CDR2 FQNEAQ (reference sequence). The CDR3 has 15 residues. Supplemented by reference TRBV7-9 and TRBJ2-3, the full variable domain reads DTGVSQNPRHKITKRGQNVTFRCDPISEHNRLYWYRQTLGQGPEFLTYFQNEAQLEKSRLLSDRFSAERPKGSFSTLEIQRTEQGDSAMYLCASSYRGIGTDTQYFGPGTRLTVL.

J is TRBJ1-2 and V is TRBV29-1, with a weak D call TRBD1 (5 bases). Trimming took 8 bases from V and 0 from J, leaving 19 bases between them. The germline CDR1 and CDR2 sequences are SQVTM and ANQGSEA. The CDR3 sequence is 15 residues long. The CDR3 loop is CSTGTVKYTNYGYTF. DNA of the CDR3: TGCAGCACCGGGACCGTCAAGTATACTAACTATGGCTACACCTTC.

V is TRBV28 and J is TRBJ2-1; D not resolved. The V and J ends lost 10 bases and 2 bases respectively, with 12 bases between them. Per the germline V gene, CDR1 is MDHEN and CDR2 is SYDVKM. CDR3 length equals 13 residues. This chain's CDR3 is CATTPTAYNEQFF. For the CDR3, the DNA is TGTGCCACGACACCGACGGCCTACAATGAGCAGTTCTTC.

The chain recombines TRBV11-3 with TRBJ2-3; 14 nucleotides match TRBD2. Germline trimming cut 4 bases from V and 4 bases from J; bases unmatched to any gene: 4. The germline gives CDR1 SGHNT, CDR2 YENEEA. The CDR3 is made up of 16 amino acids. This CDR3 reads CASSSGLAGGSDTQYF. DNA of the CDR3: TGTGCCAGCAGCTCCGGACTAGCGGGGGGATCAGATACGCAGTATTTT.

The chain carries TRBV30 and TRBJ1-4; D may be TRBD1 (6 bases). The germline V gene has CDR1 GTSNPN and CDR2 SVGIG (reference sequence). V lost 4 bases to trimming and J lost 11 bases, with 11 bases between them. The CDR3 runs to 11 residues. The CDR3 region has the DNA TGTGCCTGGAAAACAGGGAGGAAACTGTTTTTT. It codes for CAWKTGRKLFF.

The chain uses TRBV7-2 and TRBJ1-2; 7 bases map to TRBD1. The CDR3 is made up of 13 amino acids. The V gene's germline CDR1 is SGHTA and CDR2 FQGNSA. V gave up 5 bases and J gave up 8 bases; unmatched junction bases: 8. The CDR3 region is CASSLDRAWGYTF. CDR3 in DNA: TGTGCCAGCAGCCTAGACAGGGCTTGGGGCTACACCTTC.

The J gene is TRBJ2-3, the V gene TRBV7-9; tentatively, D is TRBD1 or TRBD2 (5 bases each). The CDR3 consists of 16 residues. The germline gives CDR1 SEHNR, CDR2 FQNEAQ (reference sequence). V lost 5 bases and J 6 bases, leaving 21 bases between the germline ends. This chain's CDR3 is CASSQLGVRLRDTQYF. CDR3 nucleotides: TGTGCCAGCAGCCAACTAGGGGTCCGTTTGAGGGATACGCAGTATTTT. The complete variable domain, with remaining parts taken from reference TRBV7-9 and TRBJ2-3, reads DTGVSQNPRHKITKRGQNVTFRCDPISEHNRLYWYRQTLGQGPEFLTYFQNEAQLEKSRLLSDRFSAERPKGSFSTLEIQRTEQGDSAMYLCASSQLGVRLRDTQYFGPGTRLTVL.

The rearrangement uses TRBV6-5 and TRBJ1-5; TRBD1 matches 10 bases. Germline V gives CDR1 MNHEY, CDR2 SVGAGI. V gave up 6 bases and J gave up 5 bases; unmatched junction bases: 4. CDR3 size: 14 residues. The CDR3 loop is CASREDRGYQPQHF. In DNA form, the CDR3 reads TGTGCCAGCAGGGAGGACAGGGGGTATCAGCCCCAGCATTTT.

The V gene is TRBV29-1, the J gene TRBJ1-3; D is unresolved. In germline, CDR1 is SQVTM, CDR2 ANQGSEA. Trimming stripped 5 bases from V and 0 bases from J, with 11 bases between. This CDR3 region has 14 residues. The DNA of the CDR3 is TGCAGCGTTCTCGTTGACCTCTCTGGAAACACCATATATTTT. It encodes CSVLVDLSGNTIYF.

The J gene is TRBJ2-6, the V gene TRBV7-2; D gene unclear. This CDR3 contains 14 residues. The V end lost 1 base, the J end lost 6 bases, and 7 bases lay between the germline ends. Germline lookup yields CDR1 SGHTA and CDR2 FQGNSA. DNA for the CDR3: TGTGCCAGCAGCTTAGGGGAATCGGCCAACGTCCTGACTTTC. This encodes CASSLGESANVLTF.

This clone appeared once. The chain carries TRBV2 and TRBJ2-5, with D perhaps TRBD2 (6 bases). In germline, CDR1 is SNHLY, CDR2 FYNNEI. V was trimmed by 6 bases and J by 4 bases, leaving 18 bases between them. The CDR3 runs 15 residues. CDR3 sequence reads: CASRVWQLAAETQYF. CDR3 bases: TGTGCCAGCAGAGTCTGGCAACTAGCAGCAGAGACCCAGTACTTC.

V gene TRBV28 combines with J gene TRBJ1-1; D ambiguous. Trimming pared 8 bases from V and 1 base from J, leaving 11 bases between. This CDR3 comprises 13 residues. Germline V lookup: CDR1 MDHEN, CDR2 SYDVKM. The CDR3 is CASGRPTNTEAFF. The CDR3 DNA follows: TGTGCCAGCGGCAGGCCCACGAACACTGAAGCTTTCTTT.

The CDR3 region is CASSSLGTGFGEKLFF. CDR3 nucleotides: TGTGCCAGCAGTTCCCTGGGGACAGGGTTTGGTGAAAAACTGTTTTTT. The gene calls are TRBV6-5 and TRBJ1-4, with 9 bases matching TRBD1. The CDR3 covers 16 residues. With V trimmed by 4 bases and J by 7 bases, 10 bases remained unmatched. Germline CDR1 and CDR2: MNHEY and SVGAGI.

The chain has TRBV28 and TRBJ1-1; the D is unclear. Germline-derived CDR1 and CDR2 are MDHEN and SYDVKM. This CDR3 spans 13 amino acids. Trimming took 6 bases from V and 3 from J, leaving 11 bases between them. The CDR3 loop reads CASSPRWDTEAFF. The CDR3 DNA sequence: TGTGCCAGCAGCCCCCGGTGGGACACTGAAGCTTTCTTT.

J is TRBJ1-6 and V is TRBV29-1; D call uncertain. Trimming pared 6 bases from V and 5 bases from J, leaving 11 bases between. This CDR3 region has 13 residues. Per germline, CDR1 SQVTM and CDR2 ANQGSEA. The CDR3 region is CSVSTGNNSPLHF. CDR3 coding DNA: TGCAGCGTATCGACCGGGAATAATTCACCCCTCCACTTT. The whole variable domain, filled in from reference TRBV29-1 and TRBJ1-6, reads SAVISQKPSRDICQRGTSLTIQCQVDSQVTMMFWYRQQPGQSLTLIATANQGSEATYESGFVIDKFPISRPNLTFSTLTVSNMSPEDSSIYLCSVSTGNNSPLHFGNGTRLTVT.

J is TRBJ1-2 and V is TRBV4-1, with 7 bases lining up with TRBD1. Germline CDR1 MGHRA, CDR2 YSYEKL. Trimming took 1 base from V and 0 from J; bases not matched to a gene: 8. This CDR3 comprises 17 residues. The CDR3 region is CASSQGRTGLPNYGYTF. The CDR3 DNA sequence: TGCGCCAGCAGCCAAGGTAGGACAGGCCTCCCTAACTATGGCTACACCTTC.

V gene TRBV6-5 combines with J gene TRBJ2-2, with unresolved D. Trimming pared 4 bases from V and 3 bases from J, leaving 6 bases between. Germline V gene data show CDR1 as MNHEY and CDR2 as SVGAGI. The CDR3 is 13 residues long. The CDR3 protein is CASSSDDTGELFF. The CDR3 nucleotides read TGTGCCAGCAGTTCCGATGACACCGGGGAGCTGTTTTTT.

The V call is TRBV5-1, the J call TRBJ1-2; D is possibly TRBD1 (5 bases). Germline CDR1 and CDR2: SGHRS and YFSETQ. The CDR3 runs to 13 residues. V lost 6 bases and J lost 6, with 15 bases in between. CDR3 bases: TGCGCCAGCACGAGGGGCTTGAGTGATGGCTACACCTTC. The encoded protein is CASTRGLSDGYTF.

The chain links TRBV2 to TRBJ1-5; D may be TRBD1 (5 bases). This CDR3 is built from 14 residues. The V end was cut by 3 bases, the J end by 5 bases, with 11 bases between. CDR1 is SNHLY, CDR2 FYNNEI, per germline. CDR3 coding DNA: TGTGCCAGCAGTGACAGGGCAGAGGATCAGCCCCAGCATTTT. As protein: CASSDRAEDQPQHF.

Regarding this clone: The same CDR3 arises from other DNA sequences in this sample as well. The gene calls are TRBV6-6 and TRBJ2-5; D is unresolved. Trimming took 0 bases from V and 5 from J, leaving 7 bases between them. The CDR3 totals 13 residues. From germline, CDR1 is MNHNY and CDR2 SVGAGI (reference sequence). The CDR3 protein is CASSYSARETQYF. In nucleotides, the CDR3 is TGTGCCAGCAGTTACTCCGCCCGGGAGACCCAGTACTTC.

The chain recombines TRBV7-9 with TRBJ2-6; no firm D call. V was cut by 6 bases and J by 2 bases, with 5 bases left in between. The CDR3 sequence is 13 residues long. Germline assignment: CDR1 SEHNR and CDR2 FQNEAQ (reference sequence). The CDR3 spells CASSAAGANVLTF. CDR3 bases: TGTGCCAGCAGTGCGGCTGGGGCCAACGTCCTGACTTTC.

CDR3 coding DNA: TGTGCCAGCAGTGAACAAAACGGGGTCTCGGAGCAGTACTTC. Translated: CASSEQNGVSEQYF. The J gene is TRBJ2-7, the V gene TRBV6-1, with TRBD2 as a possible D gene (5 bases). Germline values: CDR1 MNHNS, CDR2 SASEGT. The V and J ends lost 2 bases and 7 bases respectively, with 15 bases between them. The CDR3 has 14 residues.